This entry features one TCR beta chain sequence. The antigen is not known. These data originate in a study of response to subunit inactivated influenza vaccine. The V gene's germline CDR1 is DFQATT and CDR2 SNEGSKA (reference sequence). This CDR3 is built from 16 residues. The V and J ends lost 0 bases and 2 bases, in that order; junction bases with no gene match: 4. TCRdb redid the calling of the RT-PCR reads with MiXCR, one entry per CDR3 protein. This sample has a few hundred thousand distinct CDR3 sequences, with roughly a fifth found just once. General study results and limits: Authors suggested each seasonal flu vaccination may recruit only limited numbers of new T cells.

The sequence derives from a man between 45 and 75 years old who received an inactivated influenza vaccine. The chain links TRBV20-1 to TRBJ2-3; the match to TRBD2 covers 11 bases. Source: PBMCs from blood, taken less than 22 months after vaccination. The DNA for the CDR3 is TGCAGTGCTAGAGATCTACTAGCGGGGGTCACAGATACGCAGTATTTT. Protein product: CSARDLLAGVTDTQYF.